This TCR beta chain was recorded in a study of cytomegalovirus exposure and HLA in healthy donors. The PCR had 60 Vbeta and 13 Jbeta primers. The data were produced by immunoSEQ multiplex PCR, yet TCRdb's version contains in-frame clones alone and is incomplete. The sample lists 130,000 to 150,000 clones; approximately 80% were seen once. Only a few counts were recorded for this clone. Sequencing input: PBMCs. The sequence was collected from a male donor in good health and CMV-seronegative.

CDR3 region: CASSPTGISGNTIYF. CDR3 nucleotide sequence: TGTGCCAGCAGTCCAACAGGGATCTCTGGAAACACCATATATTTT. The chain uses TRBV6-5 and TRBJ1-3; D is possibly TRBD1 (6 bases). The CDR3 runs to 15 residues. With 5 bases removed from V and 0 bases from J, the gap between germline ends came to 11 bases. The germline V gene has CDR1 MNHEY and CDR2 SVGAGI.